A single sample is the source of the 2 T cell receptor beta chains below, sequenced in a study of blood T cell repertoires in COVID-19. Sequencing was performed with immunoSEQ multiplex PCR; in TCRdb, only in-frame clones are kept and a portion is missing. The data show approximately 210,000 clones, just under 85% seen once. Sequencing input: peripheral blood. The origin of the receptors is an older woman with active or convalescent COVID-19.

The chain links TRBV24-1 to TRBJ2-7; 7 bases map to TRBD2. This CDR3 region has 14 residues. V was clipped by 7 bases and J by 2 bases; unmatched bases: 7. The V gene's germline CDR1 is KGHDR and CDR2 SFDVKD. CDR3 nucleotides: TGTGCCACCAGCAGAGCGGGACCACCCTACGAGCAGTACTTC. This sequence encodes CATSRAGPPYEQYF.

The chain combines TRBV19 with TRBJ2-7; 9 bases map to TRBD1. V trimming: 4 bases; J trimming: 7 bases; junction bases outside the gene matches: 5. In germline, CDR1 is LNHDA, CDR2 SQIVND (reference sequence). The CDR3 extends over 13 amino acids. The CDR3 region has the DNA TGTGCCAGTAGTACGACAGGGGGAGGGGAGCAGTACTTC. It is translated as CASSTTGGGEQYF.